This TCR beta chain was identified during a study of radiation and T cells in renal cell carcinoma. The sample's time point: blood 4 weeks post-SBRT, at nephrectomy. Treatment defined: 15 Gy SBRT to primary tumor, nephrectomy 4 weeks later. The protocol was immunoSEQ multiplex PCR, while the TCRdb copy is restricted to in-frame clones and leaves out a portion. The sample shows about 74,000 clones, about 88% of them seen only once. The V gene's germline CDR1 is MGHRA and CDR2 YSYEKL. The trim removed 4 bases at V and 4 bases at J, leaving 9 bases unmatched. The CDR3 totals 16 residues. The chain is built from TRBV4-1 and TRBJ2-7, with 11 bases fitting TRBD2. This TCR derives from an older woman with renal cell carcinoma. The input for sequencing was blood, taken from a patient whose treatment included radiotherapy and nephrectomy. The CDR3 protein is CASSRVLAGDWYEQYF. CDR3 sequence (DNA): TGCGCCAGCAGCCGCGTACTAGCGGGGGACTGGTACGAGCAGTACTTC.